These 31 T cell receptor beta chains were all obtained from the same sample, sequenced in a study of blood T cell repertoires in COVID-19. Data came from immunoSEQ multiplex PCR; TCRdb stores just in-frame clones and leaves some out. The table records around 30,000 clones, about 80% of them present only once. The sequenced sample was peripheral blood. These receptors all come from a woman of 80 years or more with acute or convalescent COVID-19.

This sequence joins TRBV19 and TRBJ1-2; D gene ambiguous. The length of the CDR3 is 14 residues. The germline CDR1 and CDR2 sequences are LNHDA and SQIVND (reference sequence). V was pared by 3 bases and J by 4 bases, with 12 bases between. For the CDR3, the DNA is TGTGCCAGTAGTATTAACGACCGGAGCTATGGCTACACCTTC. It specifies CASSINDRSYGYTF.

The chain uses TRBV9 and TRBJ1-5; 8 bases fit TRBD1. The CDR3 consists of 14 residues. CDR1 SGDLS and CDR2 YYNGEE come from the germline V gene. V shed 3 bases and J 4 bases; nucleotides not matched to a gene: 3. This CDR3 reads CASSGGTGNQPQHF. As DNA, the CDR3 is TGTGCCAGCAGCGGAGGGACAGGTAATCAGCCCCAGCATTTT.

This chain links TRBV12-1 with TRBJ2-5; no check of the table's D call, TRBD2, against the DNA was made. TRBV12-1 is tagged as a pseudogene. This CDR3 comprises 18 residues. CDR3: CASSPPGTSGGAYETQYF. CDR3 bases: TGTGCCAGCAGCCCACCCGGGACTAGCGGGGGGGCTTATGAGACCCAGTACTTC.

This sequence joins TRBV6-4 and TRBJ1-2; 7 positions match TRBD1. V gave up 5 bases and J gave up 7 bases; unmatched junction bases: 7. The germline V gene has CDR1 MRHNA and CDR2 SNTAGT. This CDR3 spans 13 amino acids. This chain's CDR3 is CASSPTGLIGYTF. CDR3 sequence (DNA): TGTGCCAGCAGTCCGACAGGGTTGATTGGCTACACCTTC.

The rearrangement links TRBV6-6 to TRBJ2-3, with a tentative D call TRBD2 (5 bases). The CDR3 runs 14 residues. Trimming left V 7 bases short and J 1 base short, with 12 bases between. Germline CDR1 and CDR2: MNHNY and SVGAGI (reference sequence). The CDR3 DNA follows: TGTGCCAGCAAACTAGGAGGACGCACAGATACGCAGTATTTT. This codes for CASKLGGRTDTQYF.

This chain's CDR3 is CASSLYPTGTSSGANVLTF. CDR3 in DNA: TGTGCCAGCAGTTTATATCCGACAGGAACTAGCTCTGGGGCCAACGTCCTGACTTTC. The chain uses TRBV28 and TRBJ2-6; maybe TRBD1 (6 bases). Looked up from germline, CDR1 is MDHEN and CDR2 is SYDVKM. The CDR3 length is 19 residues. Trimming shortened V by 1 base and J by 0 bases, and 16 bases separated the two germline ends.

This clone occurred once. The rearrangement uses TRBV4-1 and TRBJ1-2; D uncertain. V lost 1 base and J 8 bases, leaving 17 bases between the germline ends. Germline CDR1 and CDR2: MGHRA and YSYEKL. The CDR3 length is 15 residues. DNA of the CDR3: TGCGCCAGCAGCCAAGGAAGGACTATGAGGTCCGGCTACACCTTC. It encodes CASSQGRTMRSGYTF.

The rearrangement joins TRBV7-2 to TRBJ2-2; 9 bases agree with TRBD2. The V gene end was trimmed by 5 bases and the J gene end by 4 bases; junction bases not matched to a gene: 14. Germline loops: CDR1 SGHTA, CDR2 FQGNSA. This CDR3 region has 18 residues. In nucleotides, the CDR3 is TGTGCCAGCAGCCCACTCCTGGGACTAGCCGTCCCCACCGGGGAGCTGTTTTTT. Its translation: CASSPLLGLAVPTGELFF.

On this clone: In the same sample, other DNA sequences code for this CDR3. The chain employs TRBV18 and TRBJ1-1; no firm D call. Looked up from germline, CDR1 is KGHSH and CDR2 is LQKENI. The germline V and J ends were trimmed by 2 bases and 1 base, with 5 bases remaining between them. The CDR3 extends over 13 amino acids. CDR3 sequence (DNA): TGTGCCAGCTCACCAGGGCAGAACACTGAAGCTTTCTTT. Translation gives CASSPGQNTEAFF.

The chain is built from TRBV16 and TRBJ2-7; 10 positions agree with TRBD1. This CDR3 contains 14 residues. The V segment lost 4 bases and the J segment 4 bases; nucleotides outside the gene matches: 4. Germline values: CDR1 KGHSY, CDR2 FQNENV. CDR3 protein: CASSPRQGAYEQYF. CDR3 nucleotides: TGTGCCAGCAGCCCACGACAGGGGGCTTACGAGCAGTACTTC.

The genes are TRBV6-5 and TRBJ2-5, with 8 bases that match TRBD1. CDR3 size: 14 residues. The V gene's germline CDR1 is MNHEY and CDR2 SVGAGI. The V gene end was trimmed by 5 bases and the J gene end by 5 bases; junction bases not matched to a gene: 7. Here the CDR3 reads CASSRQGLGETQYF. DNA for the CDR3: TGTGCCAGCAGTCGACAGGGGCTGGGGGAGACCCAGTACTTC.

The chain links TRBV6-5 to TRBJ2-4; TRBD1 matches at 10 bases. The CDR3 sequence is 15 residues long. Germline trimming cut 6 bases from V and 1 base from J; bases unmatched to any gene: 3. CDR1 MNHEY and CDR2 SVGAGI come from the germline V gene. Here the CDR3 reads CASRDRGAAKNIQYF. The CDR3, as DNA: TGTGCCAGCAGGGACAGGGGGGCGGCCAAAAACATTCAGTACTTC.

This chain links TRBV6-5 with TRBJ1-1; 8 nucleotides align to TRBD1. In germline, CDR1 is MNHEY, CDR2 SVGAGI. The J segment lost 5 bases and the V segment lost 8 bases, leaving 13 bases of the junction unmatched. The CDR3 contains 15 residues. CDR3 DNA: TGTGCCAGCTGCACGGGCAGGGGGCGCGGGACTGAAGCTTTCTTT. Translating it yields CASCTGRGRGTEAFF.

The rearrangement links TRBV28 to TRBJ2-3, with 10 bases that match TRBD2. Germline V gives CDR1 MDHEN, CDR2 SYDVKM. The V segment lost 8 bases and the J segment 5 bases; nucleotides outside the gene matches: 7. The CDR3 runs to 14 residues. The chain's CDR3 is CASRLAGAGDTQYF. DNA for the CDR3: TGTGCCAGCCGGCTAGCGGGAGCGGGAGATACGCAGTATTTT.

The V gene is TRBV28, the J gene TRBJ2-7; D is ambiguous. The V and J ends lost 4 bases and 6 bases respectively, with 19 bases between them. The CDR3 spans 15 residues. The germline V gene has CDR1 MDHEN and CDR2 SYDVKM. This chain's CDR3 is CASSSPLRQVGEQYF. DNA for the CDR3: TGTGCCAGCAGTTCGCCTTTACGCCAGGTAGGCGAGCAGTACTTC.

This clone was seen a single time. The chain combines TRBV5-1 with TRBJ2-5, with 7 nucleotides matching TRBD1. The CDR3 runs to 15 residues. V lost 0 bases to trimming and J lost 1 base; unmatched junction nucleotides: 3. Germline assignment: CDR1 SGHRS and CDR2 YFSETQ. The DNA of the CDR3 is TGCGCCAGCAGCTTGGCCGGGACAGTCCAAGAGACCCAGTACTTC. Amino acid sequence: CASSLAGTVQETQYF.

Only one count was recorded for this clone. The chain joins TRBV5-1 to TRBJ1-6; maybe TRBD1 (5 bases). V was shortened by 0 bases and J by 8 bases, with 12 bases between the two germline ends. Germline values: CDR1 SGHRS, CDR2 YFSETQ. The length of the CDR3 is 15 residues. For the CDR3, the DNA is TGCGCCAGCAGCTTGGCCGGTCAGGGTTATTCACCCCTCCACTTT. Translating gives CASSLAGQGYSPLHF. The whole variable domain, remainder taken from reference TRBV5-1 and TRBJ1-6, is KAGVTQTPRYLIKTRGQQVTLSCSPISGHRSVSWYQQTPGQGLQFLFEYFSETQRNKGNFPGRFSGRQFSNSRSEMNVSTLELGDSALYLCASSLAGQGYSPLHFGNGTRLTVT.

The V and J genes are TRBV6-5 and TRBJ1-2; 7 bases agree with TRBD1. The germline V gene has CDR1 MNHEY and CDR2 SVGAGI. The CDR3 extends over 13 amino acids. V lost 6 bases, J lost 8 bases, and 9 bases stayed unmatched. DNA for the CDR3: TGTGCCAGCAGCCTCGACAGGGCCTGGGGCTACACCTTC. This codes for CASSLDRAWGYTF.

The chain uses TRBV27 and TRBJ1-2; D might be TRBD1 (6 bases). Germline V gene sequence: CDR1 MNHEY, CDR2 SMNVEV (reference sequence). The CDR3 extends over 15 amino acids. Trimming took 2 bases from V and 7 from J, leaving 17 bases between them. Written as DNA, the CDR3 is TGTGCCAGCAGTTTAGGGTCCCAGGGGTTAGGTGGCTACACCTTC. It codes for CASSLGSQGLGGYTF.

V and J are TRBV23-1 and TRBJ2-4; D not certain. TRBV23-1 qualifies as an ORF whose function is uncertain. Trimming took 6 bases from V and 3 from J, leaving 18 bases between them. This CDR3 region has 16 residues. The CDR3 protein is CASSHDQPRGKNIQYF. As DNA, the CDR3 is TGCGCCAGCAGCCATGATCAGCCTCGCGGCAAAAACATTCAGTACTTC.

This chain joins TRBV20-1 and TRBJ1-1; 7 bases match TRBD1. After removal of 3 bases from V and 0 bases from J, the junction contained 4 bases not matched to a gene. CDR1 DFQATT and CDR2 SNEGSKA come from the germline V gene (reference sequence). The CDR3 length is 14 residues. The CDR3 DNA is TGCAGTGCTAGTAGACAGGGACTGAACACTGAAGCTTTCTTT. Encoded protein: CSASRQGLNTEAFF.

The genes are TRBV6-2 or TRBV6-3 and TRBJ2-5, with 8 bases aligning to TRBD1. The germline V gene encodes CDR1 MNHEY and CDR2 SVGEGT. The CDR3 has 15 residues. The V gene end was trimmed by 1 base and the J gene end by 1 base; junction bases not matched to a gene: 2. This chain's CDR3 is CASSYFGQGQETQYF. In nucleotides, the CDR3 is TGTGCCAGCAGTTACTTCGGACAGGGCCAAGAGACCCAGTACTTC.

The CDR3 loop reads CSVSSSYEQYF. The CDR3 nucleotides are TGCAGCGTTTCCAGCTCCTACGAGCAGTACTTC. The V gene is TRBV29-1, the J gene TRBJ2-7; D is ambiguous. V lost 5 bases to trimming and J lost 0 bases, with 5 bases between them. The germline V gene encodes CDR1 SQVTM and CDR2 ANQGSEA. This CDR3 has 11 amino acids.

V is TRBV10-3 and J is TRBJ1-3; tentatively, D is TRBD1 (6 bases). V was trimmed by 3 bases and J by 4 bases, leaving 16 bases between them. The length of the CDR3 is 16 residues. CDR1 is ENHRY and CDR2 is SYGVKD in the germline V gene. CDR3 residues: CAISDPGRDMGNTIYF. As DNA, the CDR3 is TGTGCCATCAGTGACCCGGGGAGGGACATGGGAAACACCATATATTTT.

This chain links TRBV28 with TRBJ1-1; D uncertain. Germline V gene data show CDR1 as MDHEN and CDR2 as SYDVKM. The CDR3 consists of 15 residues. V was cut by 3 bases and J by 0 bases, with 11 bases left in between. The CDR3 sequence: CASSLVSAMNTEAFF. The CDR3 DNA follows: TGTGCCAGCAGTTTGGTCAGCGCCATGAACACTGAAGCTTTCTTT.

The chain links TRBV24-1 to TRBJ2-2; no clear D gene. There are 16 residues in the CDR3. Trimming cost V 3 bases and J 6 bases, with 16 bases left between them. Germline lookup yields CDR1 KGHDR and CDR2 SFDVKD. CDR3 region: CATSDVIVGEAGELFF. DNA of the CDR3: TGTGCCACCAGTGATGTGATCGTGGGTGAGGCCGGGGAGCTGTTTTTT.

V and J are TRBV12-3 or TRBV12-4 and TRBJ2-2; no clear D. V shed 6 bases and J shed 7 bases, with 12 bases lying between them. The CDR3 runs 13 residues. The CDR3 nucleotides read TGTGCCAGCAGCACCCTCACGGGCGGGGAGCTGTTTTTT. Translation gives CASSTLTGGELFF.

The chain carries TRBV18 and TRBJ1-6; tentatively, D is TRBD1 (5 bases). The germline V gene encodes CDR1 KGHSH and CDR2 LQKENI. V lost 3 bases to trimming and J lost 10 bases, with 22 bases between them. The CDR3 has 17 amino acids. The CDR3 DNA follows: TGTGCCAGCTCACCCTCTCTGGGGCTCCAGGGAGGGTCACCCCTCCACTTT. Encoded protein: CASSPSLGLQGGSPLHF.

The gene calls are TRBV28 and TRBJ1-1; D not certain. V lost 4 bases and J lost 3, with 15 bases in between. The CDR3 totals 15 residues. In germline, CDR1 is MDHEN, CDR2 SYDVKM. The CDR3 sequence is CASSSPHQAYTEAFF. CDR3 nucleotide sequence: TGTGCCAGCAGTTCACCCCACCAAGCGTACACTGAAGCTTTCTTT.

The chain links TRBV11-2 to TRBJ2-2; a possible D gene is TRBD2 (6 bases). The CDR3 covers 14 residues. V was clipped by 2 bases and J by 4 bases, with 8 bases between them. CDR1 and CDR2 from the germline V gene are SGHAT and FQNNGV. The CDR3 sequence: CASSLPSATGELFF. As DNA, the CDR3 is TGTGCCAGCAGCTTACCTAGCGCCACCGGGGAGCTGTTTTTT.

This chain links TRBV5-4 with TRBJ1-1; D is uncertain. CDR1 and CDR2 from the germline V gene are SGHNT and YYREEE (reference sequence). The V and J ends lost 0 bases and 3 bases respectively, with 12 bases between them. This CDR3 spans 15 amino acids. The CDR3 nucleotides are TGTGCCAGCAGCTTGGAGGCGAAGGGAGACACTGAAGCTTTCTTT. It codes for CASSLEAKGDTEAFF.